This T cell receptor (beta chain) is from a study of blood T cell repertoires in COVID-19. Background on the study: Specimens from acute and convalescent COVID-19 originated in the United States, Italy and Spain. Sample material is recorded as cDNA or gDNA derived from T cells, B-cell-depleted T cells, or PBMCs.

Original processing notes: The assay estimated nucleated cells by amplifying reference gene primers. Clones were sequenced by immunoSEQ multiplex PCR, and TCRdb holds only the in-frame ones, with some missing. The V and J calls and clone size come from that table; D and trimming were worked out from the DNA. The table records 260,000 or so clones, approximately 91% of them present only once. The CDR3 runs to 13 residues. The ends lost 5 bases at V and 5 bases at J; junction bases unmatched: 5. Germline CDR1 is SGHVS and CDR2 is FQNEAQ. The V and J genes are TRBV7-8 and TRBJ2-7, with 8 positions matching TRBD1. Sequencing was carried out using peripheral blood. This sequence originates from a man younger than 30 with active or convalescent COVID-19. The DNA of the CDR3 is TGTGCCAGCAGCCCCACGACAGGGGACGAGCAGTACTTC. Amino acids: CASSPTTGDEQYF.